A selection of T cell receptor beta chains follows, all from one sample in a study. A single record per CDR3 protein comes from TCRdb applying MiXCR to the 5' RACE reads. The sample includes about 61,000 distinct CDR3 sequences, around 30% seen only once; the top ten take roughly 2.5%. The sample taken for sequencing was tumor-infiltrating naive CD4+ T cells sorted from the breast tumor. All receptors derive from a female donor with breast cancer. The CDR3 runs from the conserved cysteine through the conserved F or W. D genes are given only for firm matches. Size is stated for part of the rows, as once, few or many counts, or as a class when the clone is expanded.

d_call	j_call	v_call	clone_size	cdr3_nt	cdr3_aa
TRBD1	TRBJ1-1	TRBV2	-	TGTGCCAGCAGTGTGGGTTGGACAGGGAACACTGAAGCTTTCTTT	CASSVGWTGNTEAFF
TRBD1	TRBJ1-2	TRBV5-1	few	TGCGCCAGCAGCTTGGGGGGACAGCTCTATGGCTACACCTTC	CASSLGGQLYGYTF
-	TRBJ2-3	TRBV29-1	few	TGCAGCGTTGTCCTTTTTAGCGTGTTTGGAGATACGCAGTATTTT	CSVVLFSVFGDTQYF
-	TRBJ2-2	TRBV4-2	-	TGTGCCAGCAGCCAAGAACCCGGTAACGGGGCCGGGGAGCTGTTTTTT	CASSQEPGNGAGELFF
TRBD2	TRBJ2-1	TRBV7-3	many	TGTGCCAGCAGCCCGCGGGGGACCTCCTACAATGAGCAGTTCTTC	CASSPRGTSYNEQFF
-	TRBJ2-7	TRBV7-2	many	TGTGCCAGCAGCCGAGACAAGACCTACGAGCAGTACTTC	CASSRDKTYEQYF
-	TRBJ2-1	TRBV12-3/TRBV12-4	medium-sized	TGTGCCAGCAGTTTGCAGCGGGCCGGGCGAAATGAGCAGTTCTTC	CASSLQRAGRNEQFF
TRBD2	TRBJ2-7	TRBV7-6	-	TGTGCCAGCAGCCCAGGACTAGCGAGAGCCTACGAGCAGTACTTC	CASSPGLARAYEQYF
TRBD1	TRBJ2-5	TRBV2	-	TGTGCCAGCGGCCGGGACAGGGAGGAGACCCAGTACTTC	CASGRDREETQYF
-	TRBJ1-1	TRBV4-1	once	TGCGCCAGCAGCCACCCCGGGGGGAGGTCTGAAGCTTTCTTT	CASSHPGGRSEAFF
-	TRBJ2-5	TRBV29-1	few	TGCAGCGTTAGCCGGGACTCAGAGACCCAGTACTTC	CSVSRDSETQYF
-	TRBJ1-4	TRBV5-1	few	TGCGCCAGCAGTTACGCCGGGACGTCGGAGGAAAAACTGTTTTTT	CASSYAGTSEEKLFF
-	TRBJ2-1	TRBV20-1	-	TGCAGTGCTAGCAGACAGGCACTTAGCAATGAGCAGTTCTTC	CSASRQALSNEQFF
TRBD1	TRBJ2-5	TRBV7-9	few	TGTGCCAGCAGCTTATGGCAGGGGGCTTTAGAGACCCAGTACTTC	CASSLWQGALETQYF
-	TRBJ2-2	TRBV5-1	-	TGCGCCAGCAGCTTGGCGGGAGAAGGGGAGCTGTTTTTT	CASSLAGEGELFF
TRBD1	TRBJ2-1	TRBV5-1	few	TGCGCCGGCAGCTTGACCCCAGGGGGCCTCTACAATGAGCAGTTCTTC	CAGSLTPGGLYNEQFF
-	TRBJ1-1	TRBV7-2	-	TGTGCCAGCAGCTTAGGGCAGGGAGAAGCTTTCTTT	CASSLGQGEAFF
-	TRBJ2-5	TRBV7-9	few	TGTGCCAGCAGCTTCATCTTACGTGACCAGCGAAGAGAGACCCAGTACTTC	CASSFILRDQRRETQYF
-	TRBJ2-7	TRBV5-1	-	TGCGCCAGCAGCGATAGGGACCTGTCCTACGAGCAGTACTTC	CASSDRDLSYEQYF
TRBD1	TRBJ1-6	TRBV25-1	-	TGTGCCAGCAGAGACAGGGGGTCACCCCTCCACTTT	CASRDRGSPLHF
-	TRBJ2-1	TRBV7-2	once	TGTGCCAGCAGCCTTAGAGAAGCCCCATACAATGAGCAGTTCTTC	CASSLREAPYNEQFF
-	TRBJ1-1	TRBV6-1	-	TGTGCCAGCAAGAGGAGAGAGCTGAACACTGAAGCTTTCTTT	CASKRRELNTEAFF
-	TRBJ2-1	TRBV10-2	-	TGCGCCAGCAGGGGGAGTTACAATGAGCAGTTCTTC	CASRGSYNEQFF
-	TRBJ2-1	TRBV15	few	TGTGCCACCAGCAGGGCGGGGGCTGGCCACAATGAGCAGTTCTTC	CATSRAGAGHNEQFF
-	TRBJ2-7	TRBV28	few	TGTGCCAGCAGTTTGGGGTTAGCCGAGCAGTACTTC	CASSLGLAEQYF
TRBD2	TRBJ2-7	TRBV2	many	TGTGCCAGCAGTGAAATAGCGGGATATACCGAGCAGTACTTC	CASSEIAGYTEQYF
-	TRBJ2-4	TRBV4-3	few	TGCGCCAGCAGCCAAGACCCCCTAGCCAAAAACATTCAGTACTTC	CASSQDPLAKNIQYF
-	TRBJ2-5	TRBV11-2	few	TGTGCCAGCAGCCCCTGGGGGGACAGCCAAGAGACCCAGTACTTC	CASSPWGDSQETQYF
-	TRBJ2-7	TRBV3-1	few	TGTGCCAGCAGCCAAGTCATTGGCGAGCAGTACTTC	CASSQVIGEQYF
-	TRBJ1-1	TRBV6-5	few	TGTGCCAGCAGTAGGTTGTGGTTTGGCACTGAAGCTTTCTTT	CASSRLWFGTEAFF
-	TRBJ2-5	TRBV20-1	-	TGCAGTGCTAGGGACGACAGGAAAGAGACCCAGTACTTC	CSARDDRKETQYF
-	TRBJ2-1	TRBV28	-	TGTGCCAGCAGCCCGACACCCCCGGGAAATGAGCAGTTCTTC	CASSPTPPGNEQFF
-	TRBJ2-3	TRBV20-1	-	TGCAGTGTAGCTTTGGCGGGATCGGATACGCAGTATTTT	CSVALAGSDTQYF
-	TRBJ2-1	TRBV6-4	-	TGTGCCAGCAGTGAGGAAGGTAGCTCCTACAATGAGCAGTTCTTC	CASSEEGSSYNEQFF
TRBD1	TRBJ2-4	TRBV5-1	few	TGCGCCAGCAGCACAGGGGATTTGCGAAACATTCAGTACTTC	CASSTGDLRNIQYF
TRBD1	TRBJ2-7	TRBV25-1	-	TGTGCCAGCAGTGACCAGGGGGAGTCCTACGAGCAGTACTTC	CASSDQGESYEQYF
-	TRBJ1-1	TRBV2	many	TGTGCCAGCACCCGGGTGGAGAACACTGAAGCTTTCTTT	CASTRVENTEAFF
-	TRBJ1-2	TRBV5-1	-	TGCGCCAGCAGCTTGGCCCAAAACTATGGCTACACCTTC	CASSLAQNYGYTF
-	TRBJ2-5	TRBV20-1	few	TGCAGTGCTAGGACTCTGCAAGAGACCCAGTACTTC	CSARTLQETQYF
-	TRBJ1-2	TRBV2	-	TGTGCCAGCTTCCGGCCAGGGCGCCATGGCTACACCTTC	CASFRPGRHGYTF
-	TRBJ2-5	TRBV2	-	TGTGCCAGCAGTGATAGCGGCACCCAAGAGACCCAGTACTTC	CASSDSGTQETQYF
-	TRBJ1-4	TRBV7-2	-	TGTGCCAGCAGCTTAGATGGAGATGGGTTCCGAAAACTGTTTTTT	CASSLDGDGFRKLFF
-	TRBJ2-4	TRBV12-2	few	TGTGCAAGTCGCTCCAGCGGGCCCCTGGACAAAAACATTCAGTACTTC	CASRSSGPLDKNIQYF
-	TRBJ2-7	TRBV7-7	-	TGTGCTAGCAGCTTAGAATCCGGCGACGAGCAGTACTTC	CASSLESGDEQYF
-	TRBJ2-5	TRBV7-2	few	TGTGCCAGCAGCTTATTGACTAGGGAGGAGACCCAGTACTTC	CASSLLTREETQYF
-	TRBJ1-4	TRBV12-3/TRBV12-4	-	TGTACCAGCAGGCCGATCTGGGGAAATGAAAAACTGTTTTTT	CTSRPIWGNEKLFF
TRBD2	TRBJ2-3	TRBV4-2	many	TGTGCCAGCAGCCAAGATGGAGCGGGAGGAGGGGCAGATACGCAGTATTTT	CASSQDGAGGGADTQYF
-	TRBJ2-2	TRBV5-1	many	TGCGCCAGCAGCCGGGATAGCCAACCCGCGGGCGGGGAGCTGTTTTTT	CASSRDSQPAGGELFF
TRBD2	TRBJ2-1	TRBV18	-	TGTGCTAGCTCACTCTTAGCGGGAGGCGGCAATGAGCAGTTCTTC	CASSLLAGGGNEQFF
TRBD1	TRBJ1-2	TRBV5-1	-	TGCGCCAGCAGCAGACAGGGTCTCGACTATGGCTACACCTTC	CASSRQGLDYGYTF
-	TRBJ2-3	TRBV10-3	many	TGTGCCATCAGTGGGCAGGGGCCGGATACGCAGTATTTT	CAISGQGPDTQYF